Sequencing of this TCR beta chain was carried out in a study of blood T cell repertoires in COVID-19. Study in general: Researchers got acute and convalescent COVID-19 samples from the United States, Italy and Spain. The analysed material was cDNA or gDNA that came from T cells, B-cell-depleted T cells, or PBMCs.

Germline loops: CDR1 KGHSH, CDR2 LQKENI. The CDR3 has 15 amino acids. V lost 4 bases and J lost 6; bases outside the gene matches: 6. Original handling: Estimation of nucleated cell counts was performed using reference gene primer amplification. The table came from immunoSEQ multiplex PCR; TCRdb's copy has only in-frame clones and leaves some out. V and J calls and clone size are as listed in that table; D and trimming were resolved from the DNA. The sample contains some 42,000 clones, 88% of which appear only once. This chain joins TRBV18 and TRBJ2-4, with 10 bases matching TRBD1. The clonotype originates from a human donor in a cohort sampled during active COVID-19. Sequenced: peripheral blood. The CDR3 DNA follows: TGTGCCAGCTCACTAGGGACAGGGGATTTAAACATTCAGTACTTC. Translation gives CASSLGTGDLNIQYF.